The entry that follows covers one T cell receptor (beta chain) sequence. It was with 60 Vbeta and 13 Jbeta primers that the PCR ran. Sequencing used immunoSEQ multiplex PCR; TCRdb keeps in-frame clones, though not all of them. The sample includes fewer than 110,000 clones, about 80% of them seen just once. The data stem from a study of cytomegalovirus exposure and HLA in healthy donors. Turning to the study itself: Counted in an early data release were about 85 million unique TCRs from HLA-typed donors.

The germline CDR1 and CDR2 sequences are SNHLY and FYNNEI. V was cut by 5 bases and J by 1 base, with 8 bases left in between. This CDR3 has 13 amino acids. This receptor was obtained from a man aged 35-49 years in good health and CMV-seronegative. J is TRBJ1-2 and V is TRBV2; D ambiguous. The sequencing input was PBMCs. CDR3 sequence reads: CASSLRNNYGYTF. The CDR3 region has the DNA TGTGCCAGCAGTCTCAGGAATAACTATGGCTACACCTTC.